The present TCR beta chain was sequenced within a study of Graves' ophthalmopathy and Graves' hyperthyroidism. V was pared by 6 bases and J by 1 base, with 15 bases between. The CDR3 is 15 amino acids. CDR1 SEHNR and CDR2 FQNEAQ come from the germline V gene (reference sequence). Amplified material comprised TCR beta CDR3 regions derived from RNA transcripts. Second-round multiplex PCR came after first-round RT-PCR with HTBI primers. TCRdb redid the calling of the multiplex PCR reads with MiXCR, one entry per CDR3 protein. The table records around 1,000,000 distinct CDR3 sequences, approximately 35% of them present only once.

Sequencing was done on a sample of peripheral blood or thyroid tissue (not recorded which). The chain recombines TRBV7-9 with TRBJ1-1; D perhaps matches TRBD1 (5 bases). The receptor was derived from an adult man with Graves' hyperthyroidism. The CDR3 sequence: CASRDTGTQNTEAFF. The CDR3 nucleotides are TGTGCCAGCAGAGATACCGGGACCCAGAACACTGAAGCTTTCTTT.